This T cell receptor beta chain comes out of a study of CD8 T cells in Susac syndrome. An input of about 0.5 to 1 ug of RNA was subjected to reverse transcription using random hexamers. One entry per CDR3 protein results from TCRdb running MiXCR on the immunoSEQ multiplex PCR reads. The sample lists hundreds of thousands of distinct CDR3 sequences, about 94% occurring once. Germline values: CDR1 SGDLS, CDR2 YYNGEE. This CDR3 comprises 14 residues. V lost 0 bases and J 1 base, leaving 7 bases between the germline ends. Sequenced sample: CD4+ T cells from PBMCs. The receptor comes from a human donor with Susac syndrome. The V and J genes are TRBV9 and TRBJ1-1, with unresolved D. The CDR3 is CASSVAIGNTEAFF. CDR3 nucleotide sequence: TGTGCCAGCAGCGTAGCAATCGGGAACACTGAAGCTTTCTTT.